This T cell receptor beta chain comes out of a study of T cells after posttransplantation cyclophosphamide. Whole-study results and caveats: After PTCy, TRB diversity resembled that of CNI/methotrexate controls. Tissue-infiltrating T cells from skin or gut overlapped little with blood T cells. Later blood repertoires were often dominated by clones from the donor CD8+ memory compartment.

Profiling relied on immunoSEQ multiplex PCR, and the TCRdb table lists in-frame clones only, not all of them. In the table there are more than 9,000 clones, around 86% of which are singletons. Busulfan-fludarabine conditioning, marrow transplant, and cyclophosphamide on days +3 and +4 were administered. As concerns this clone: Its antigen is still unknown.

Germline trimming cut 5 bases from V and 1 base from J; bases unmatched to any gene: 4. The CDR3 is 14 amino acids. CDR1 and CDR2 from the germline V gene are SNHLY and FYNNEI. J is TRBJ2-7 and V is TRBV2; TRBD1 matches at 8 bases. The source of this sequence is a male patient aged 25-45 years who received an allogeneic stem cell transplant from a related donor, was CMV-positive, and had acute GVHD only. Some T cells may be provided by the graft donor. This sample comprised CD4+ T cells sorted from PBMCs, obtained after allogeneic stem cell transplant with posttransplant cyclophosphamide. For the CDR3, the DNA is TGTGCCAGCAGTCAGCGGACAGGGTCCTACGAGCAGTACTTC. Protein sequence: CASSQRTGSYEQYF.